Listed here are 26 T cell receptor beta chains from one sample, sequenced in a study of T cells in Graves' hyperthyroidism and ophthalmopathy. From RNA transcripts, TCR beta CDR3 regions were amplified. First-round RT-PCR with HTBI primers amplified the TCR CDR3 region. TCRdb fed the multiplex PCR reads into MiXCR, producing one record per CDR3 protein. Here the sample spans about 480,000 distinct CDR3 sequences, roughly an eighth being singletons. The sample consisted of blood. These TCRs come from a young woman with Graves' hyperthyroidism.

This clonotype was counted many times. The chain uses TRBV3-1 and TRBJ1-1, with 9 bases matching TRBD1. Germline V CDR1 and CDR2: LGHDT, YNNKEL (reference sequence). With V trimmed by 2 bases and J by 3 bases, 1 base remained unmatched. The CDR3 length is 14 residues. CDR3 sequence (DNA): TGTGCCAGCAGCCAACGGGACAGGGACACTGAAGCTTTCTTT. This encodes CASSQRDRDTEAFF. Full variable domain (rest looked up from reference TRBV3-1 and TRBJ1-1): DTAVSQTPKYLVTQMGNDKSIKCEQNLGHDTMYWYKQDSKKFLKIMFSYNNKELIINETVPNRFSPKSPDKAHLNLHINSLELGDSAVYFCASSQRDRDTEAFFGQGTRLTVV.

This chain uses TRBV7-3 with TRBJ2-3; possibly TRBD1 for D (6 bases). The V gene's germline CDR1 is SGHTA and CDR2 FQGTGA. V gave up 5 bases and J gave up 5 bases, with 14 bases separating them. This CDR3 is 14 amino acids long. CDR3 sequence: CASSLNRAQDTQYF. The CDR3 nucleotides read TGTGCCAGCAGCCTAAACAGGGCTCAAGATACGCAGTATTTT.

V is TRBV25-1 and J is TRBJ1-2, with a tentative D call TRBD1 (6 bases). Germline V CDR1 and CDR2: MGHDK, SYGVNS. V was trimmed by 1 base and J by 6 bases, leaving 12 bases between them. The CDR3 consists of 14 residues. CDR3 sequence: CASSEFRTGHGYTF. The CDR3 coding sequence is TGTGCCAGCAGTGAATTCAGAACAGGGCATGGCTACACCTTC.

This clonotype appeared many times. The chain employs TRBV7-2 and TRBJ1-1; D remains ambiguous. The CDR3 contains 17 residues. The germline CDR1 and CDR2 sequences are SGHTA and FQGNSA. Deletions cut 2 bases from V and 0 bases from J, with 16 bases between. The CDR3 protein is CASSLSGSQLMNTEAFF. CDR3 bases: TGTGCCAGCAGCTTATCGGGTAGCCAACTTATGAACACTGAAGCTTTCTTT.

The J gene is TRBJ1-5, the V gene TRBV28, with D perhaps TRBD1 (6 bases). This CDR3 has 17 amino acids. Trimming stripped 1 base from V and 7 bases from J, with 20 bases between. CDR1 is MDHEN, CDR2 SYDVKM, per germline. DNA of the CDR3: TGTGCCAGCAGTTTATCAGGCAGGGGCCGACGGTACCAGCCCCAGCATTTT. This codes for CASSLSGRGRRYQPQHF.

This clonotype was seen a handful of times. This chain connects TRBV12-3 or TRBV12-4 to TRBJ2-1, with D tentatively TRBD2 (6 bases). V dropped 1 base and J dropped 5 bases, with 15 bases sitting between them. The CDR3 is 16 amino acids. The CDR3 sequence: CASSLGGKGGHNEQFF. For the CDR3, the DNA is TGTGCCAGCAGTTTAGGCGGGAAGGGCGGACACAATGAGCAGTTCTTC.

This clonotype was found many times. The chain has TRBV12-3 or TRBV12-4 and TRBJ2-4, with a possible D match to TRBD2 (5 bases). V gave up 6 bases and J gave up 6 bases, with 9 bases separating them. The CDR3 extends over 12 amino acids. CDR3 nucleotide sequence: TGTGCCAGCAGCGGACGGGGAAACATTCAGTACTTC. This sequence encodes CASSGRGNIQYF.

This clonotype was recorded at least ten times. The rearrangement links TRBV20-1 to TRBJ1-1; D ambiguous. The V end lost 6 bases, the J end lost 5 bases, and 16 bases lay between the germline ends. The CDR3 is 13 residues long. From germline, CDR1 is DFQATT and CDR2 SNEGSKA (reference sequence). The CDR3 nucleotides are TGCAGTGCCTGGCACCTGCCATCGACTGAAGCTTTCTTT. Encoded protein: CSAWHLPSTEAFF.

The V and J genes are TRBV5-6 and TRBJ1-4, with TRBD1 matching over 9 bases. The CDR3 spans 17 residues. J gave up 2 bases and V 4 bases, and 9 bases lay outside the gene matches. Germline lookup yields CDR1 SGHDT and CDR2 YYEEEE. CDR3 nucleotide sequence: TGTGCCAGCAGCGTGGGACAGGGATCCTTGACTAATGAAAAACTGTTTTTT. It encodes CASSVGQGSLTNEKLFF. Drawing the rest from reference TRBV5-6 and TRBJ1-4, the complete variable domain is DAGVTQSPTHLIKTRGQQVTLRCSPKSGHDTVSWYQQALGQGPQFIFQYYEEEERQRGNFPDRFSGHQFPNYSSELNVNALLLGDSALYLCASSVGQGSLTNEKLFFGSGTQLSVL.

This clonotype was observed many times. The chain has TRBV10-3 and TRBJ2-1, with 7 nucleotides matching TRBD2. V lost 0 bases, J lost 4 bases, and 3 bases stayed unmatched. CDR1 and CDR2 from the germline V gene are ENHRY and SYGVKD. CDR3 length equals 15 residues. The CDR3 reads CAISESAGIYNEQFF. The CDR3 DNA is TGTGCCATCAGTGAGTCAGCGGGGATTTACAATGAGCAGTTCTTC.

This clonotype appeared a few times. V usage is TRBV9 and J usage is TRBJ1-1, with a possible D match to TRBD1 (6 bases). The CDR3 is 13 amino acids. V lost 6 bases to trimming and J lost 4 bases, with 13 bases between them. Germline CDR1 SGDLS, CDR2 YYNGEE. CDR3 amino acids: CASNEGGSTEAFF. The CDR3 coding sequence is TGTGCCAGCAATGAGGGGGGATCCACTGAAGCTTTCTTT.

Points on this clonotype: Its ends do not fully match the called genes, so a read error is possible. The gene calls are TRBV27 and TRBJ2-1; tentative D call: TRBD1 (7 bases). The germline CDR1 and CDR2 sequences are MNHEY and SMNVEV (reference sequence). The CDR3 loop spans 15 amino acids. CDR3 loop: CASSLEGAVYNGQFF. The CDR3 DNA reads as TGTGCCAGCAGTTTGGAGGGGGCGGTCTACAATGGGCAGTTCTTC.

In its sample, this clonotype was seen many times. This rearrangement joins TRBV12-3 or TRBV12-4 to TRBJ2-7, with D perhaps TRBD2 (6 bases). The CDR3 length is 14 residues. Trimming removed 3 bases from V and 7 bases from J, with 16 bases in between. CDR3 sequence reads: CASSFLGRPWEQYV. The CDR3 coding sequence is TGTGCCAGCAGTTTTTTAGGGAGGCCTTGGGAGCAGTACGTC.

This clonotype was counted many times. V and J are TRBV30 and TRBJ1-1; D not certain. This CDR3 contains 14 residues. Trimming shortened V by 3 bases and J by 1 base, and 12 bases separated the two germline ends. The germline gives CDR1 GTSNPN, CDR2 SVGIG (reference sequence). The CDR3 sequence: CAWRKPGANTEAFF. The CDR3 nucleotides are TGTGCCTGGAGGAAACCGGGAGCGAACACTGAAGCTTTCTTT.

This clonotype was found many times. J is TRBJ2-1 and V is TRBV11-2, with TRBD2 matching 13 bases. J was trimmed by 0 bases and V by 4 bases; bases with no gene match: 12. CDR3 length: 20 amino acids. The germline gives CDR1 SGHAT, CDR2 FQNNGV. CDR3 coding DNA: TGTGCCAGCAGCTGGCTTAGGACTAGCGGGAGCGCCAGCTCCTACAATGAGCAGTTCTTC. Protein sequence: CASSWLRTSGSASSYNEQFF.

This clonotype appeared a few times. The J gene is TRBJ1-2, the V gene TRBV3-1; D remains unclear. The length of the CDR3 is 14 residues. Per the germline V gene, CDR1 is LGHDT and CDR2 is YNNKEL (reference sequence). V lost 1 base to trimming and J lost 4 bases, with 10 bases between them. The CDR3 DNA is TGTGCCAGCAGCCAAGTTGAGGGCACCTATGGCTACACCTTC. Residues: CASSQVEGTYGYTF.

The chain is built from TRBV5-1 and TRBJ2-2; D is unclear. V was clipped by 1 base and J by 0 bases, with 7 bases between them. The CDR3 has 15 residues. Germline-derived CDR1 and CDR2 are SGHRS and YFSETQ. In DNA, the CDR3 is TGCGCCAGCAGCTTGCTAGGGTCGAACACCGGGGAGCTGTTTTTT. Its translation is CASSLLGSNTGELFF.

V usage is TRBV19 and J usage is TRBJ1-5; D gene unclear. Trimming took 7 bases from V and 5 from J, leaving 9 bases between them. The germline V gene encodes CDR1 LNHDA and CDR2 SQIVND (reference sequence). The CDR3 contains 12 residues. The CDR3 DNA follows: TGTGCCAGTACCATCCGGGATCAGCCCCAGCATTTT. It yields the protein CASTIRDQPQHF.

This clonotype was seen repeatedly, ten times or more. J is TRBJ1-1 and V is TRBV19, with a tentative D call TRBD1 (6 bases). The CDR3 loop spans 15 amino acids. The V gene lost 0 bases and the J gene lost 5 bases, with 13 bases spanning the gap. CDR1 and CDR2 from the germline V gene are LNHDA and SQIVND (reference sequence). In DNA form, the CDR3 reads TGTGCCAGTAGTATAGAGGTAAAGGGGGAGACTGAAGCTTTCTTT. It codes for CASSIEVKGETEAFF.

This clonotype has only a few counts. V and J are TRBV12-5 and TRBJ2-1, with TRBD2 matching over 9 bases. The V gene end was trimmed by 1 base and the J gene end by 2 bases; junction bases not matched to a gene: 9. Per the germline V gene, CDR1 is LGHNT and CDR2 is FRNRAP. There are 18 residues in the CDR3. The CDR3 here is CASGLALLASGAYNEQFF. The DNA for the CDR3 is TGTGCTAGTGGTTTGGCACTTCTGGCTAGCGGGGCCTACAATGAGCAGTTCTTC.

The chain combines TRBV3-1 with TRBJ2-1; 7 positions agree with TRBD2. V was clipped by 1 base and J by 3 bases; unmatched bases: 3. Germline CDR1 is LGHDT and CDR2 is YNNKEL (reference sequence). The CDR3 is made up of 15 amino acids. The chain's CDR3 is CASSQASGVYNEQFF. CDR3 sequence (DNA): TGTGCCAGCAGCCAAGCTAGCGGTGTCTACAATGAGCAGTTCTTC.

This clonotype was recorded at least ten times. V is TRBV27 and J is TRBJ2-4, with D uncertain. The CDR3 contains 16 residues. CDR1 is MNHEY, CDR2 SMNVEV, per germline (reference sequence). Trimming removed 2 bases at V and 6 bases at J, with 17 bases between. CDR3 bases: TGTGCCAGCAGTTTAGGGTTAACAGCGTTCCGAAACATTCAGTACTTC. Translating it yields CASSLGLTAFRNIQYF.

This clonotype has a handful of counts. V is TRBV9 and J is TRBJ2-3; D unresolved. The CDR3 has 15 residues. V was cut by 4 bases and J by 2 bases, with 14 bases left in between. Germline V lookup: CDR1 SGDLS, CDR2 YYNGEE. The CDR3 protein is CASSSREGITDTQYF. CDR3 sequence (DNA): TGTGCCAGCAGCTCCCGTGAAGGAATCACAGATACGCAGTATTTT.

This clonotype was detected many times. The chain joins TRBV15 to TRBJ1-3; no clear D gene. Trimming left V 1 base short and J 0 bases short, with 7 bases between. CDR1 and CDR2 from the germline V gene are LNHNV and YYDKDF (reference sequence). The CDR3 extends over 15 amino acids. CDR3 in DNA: TGTGCCACCAGCAGAGGGGGAAACTCTGGAAACACCATATATTTT. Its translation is CATSRGGNSGNTIYF.

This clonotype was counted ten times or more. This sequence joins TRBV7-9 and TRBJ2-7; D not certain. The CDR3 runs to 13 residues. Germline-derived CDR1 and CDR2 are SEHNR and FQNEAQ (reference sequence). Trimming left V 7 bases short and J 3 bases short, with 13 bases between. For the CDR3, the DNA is TGTGCCAGCACTGCCCTCGTGGGCTACGAGCAGTACTTC. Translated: CASTALVGYEQYF.

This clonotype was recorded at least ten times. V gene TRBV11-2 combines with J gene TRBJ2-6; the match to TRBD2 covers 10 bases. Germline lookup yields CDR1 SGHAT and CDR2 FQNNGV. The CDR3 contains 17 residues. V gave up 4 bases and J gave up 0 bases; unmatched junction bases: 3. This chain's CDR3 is CASSWTSGSSGANVLTF. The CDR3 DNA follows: TGTGCCAGCAGCTGGACTAGCGGTAGCTCTGGGGCCAACGTCCTGACTTTC.